This record covers a single T cell receptor beta chain. The sample comes from a study of graft-versus-host responses after intestinal transplantation. Responders (roughly 200,000, CFSE-labeled) were co-plated with roughly 200,000 irradiated, violet-dye-labeled stimulators. The table came from immunoSEQ multiplex PCR; TCRdb's copy has only in-frame clones and leaves some out. Found here are around 21,000 clones, about 41% of them singletons; the top ten hold under 1.5%. The CDR3 has 15 residues. V lost 0 bases and J lost 7, with 13 bases in between. Here the sequenced sample was alloreactive CD8+ T cells from a mixed lymphocyte reaction culture, taken before transplantation. The subset was: CFSE-low proliferating T cells sorted from roughly six-day pre-transplant mixed lymphocyte reaction (GvH or HvG direction). This TCR came from a human patient who was an organ donor for intestinal transplantation. V gene TRBV23-1 combines with J gene TRBJ1-5; D unclear. TRBV23-1 counts as an open reading frame of uncertain function. In DNA form, the CDR3 reads TGCGCCAGCAGTCAATCGTGGGATAAGAACCAGCCCCAGCATTTT. Its translation is CASSQSWDKNQPQHF.